This TCR beta chain was obtained from a study of response to subunit inactivated influenza vaccine (dated by TCRdb to the late 2010s). Background for the entire study: Deep quantitative profiling of the T cell receptor repertoire was used in the study to follow responses to a trivalent subunit inactivated influenza vaccine.

This clonotype has more than one count but fewer than ten. This receptor's antigen is unknown. No quality values exist for individual bases; no much larger clone is one base distant. To prepare the library, RT-PCR was applied. For sequencing, an Illumina HiSeq 2500 was employed. TCRdb itself trimmed the public reads at Q25 with fastp, ran MiXCR and retained productive beta chains. Rows matching on CDR3 protein sequence are summarized as one entry with the most common DNA and genes. This sample holds about 190,000 distinct CDR3 sequences; around 15% were observed only once. The ten largest make up 26% of the sample. Based on the germline V gene, the CDR1 and CDR2 sequences are MNHEY and SVGEGT. CDR3 length: 12 amino acids, cysteine to phenylalanine. The entry retains the CDR3 DNA only, 36 bases that are in frame from base 1. V gives up 5 bases and J gives up 2 bases, and the segment between their germline ends measures 6 bases.

What the work shows at the level of the full study, not this receptor alone: According to the authors, only a limited number of new T cells may be recruited by each seasonal influenza vaccination.

This clonotype was obtained from a man aged 45 to 65 who received an inactivated influenza vaccine. Donor details come from another sample of the same person, matched by shared clones. Recombination joined TRBV6-2 or TRBV6-3 with TRBJ1-1; the D gene cannot be resolved reliably. The specimen comprised CD8+ T cells sorted from PBMCs, sampled 4 to 6 days after vaccination. The CDR3 amino acid sequence is: CASSPLNTEAFF. The DNA sequence follows: TGTGCCAGCAGTCCCCTCAACACTGAAGCTTTCTTT.